This T cell receptor beta chain was recovered during a study of T cells in Graves' hyperthyroidism and ophthalmopathy. Study conclusions and caveats: Blood also showed most of the thyroid clonotypes that were expanded above 0.001.

This CDR3 spans 16 amino acids. CDR1 and CDR2 from the germline V gene are DFQATT and SNEGSKA (reference sequence). The germline V and J ends were trimmed by 1 base and 5 bases, with 15 bases remaining between them. Researchers amplified the TCR beta CDR3 regions from RNA transcripts. HTBI primers drove first-round RT-PCR of the TCR CDR3. TCRdb fed the multiplex PCR reads into MiXCR, producing one record per CDR3 protein. The sample has about 540,000 distinct CDR3 sequences, roughly 50% seen once; the top ten hold nearly 8.5%. This clonotype was seen a handful of times. Its antigen is not identified. The sample taken for sequencing was peripheral blood or thyroid tissue (not recorded which). The sequence derives from a woman aged 18-29 years with Graves' hyperthyroidism. V usage is TRBV20-1 and J usage is TRBJ1-6; a weak D match, TRBD1 (5 bases). CDR3 DNA: TGCAGTGCTAGAGCTTGGGAGACAGCCAATAATTCACCCCTCCACTTT. Its protein product is CSARAWETANNSPLHF.